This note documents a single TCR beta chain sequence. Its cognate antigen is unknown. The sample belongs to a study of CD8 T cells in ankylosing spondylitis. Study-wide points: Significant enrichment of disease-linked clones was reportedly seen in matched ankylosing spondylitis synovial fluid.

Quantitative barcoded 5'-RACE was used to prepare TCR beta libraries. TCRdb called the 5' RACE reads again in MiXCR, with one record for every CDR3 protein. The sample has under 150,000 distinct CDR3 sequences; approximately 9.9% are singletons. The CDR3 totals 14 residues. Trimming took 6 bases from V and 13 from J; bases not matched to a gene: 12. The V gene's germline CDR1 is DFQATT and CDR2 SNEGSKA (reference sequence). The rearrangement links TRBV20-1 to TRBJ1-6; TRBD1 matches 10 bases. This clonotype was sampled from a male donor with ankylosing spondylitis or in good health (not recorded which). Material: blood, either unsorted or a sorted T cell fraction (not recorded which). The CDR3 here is CSAGGQGFDSPLHF. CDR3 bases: TGCAGTGCCGGGGGACAGGGGTTCGACTCGCCCCTCCACTTT.